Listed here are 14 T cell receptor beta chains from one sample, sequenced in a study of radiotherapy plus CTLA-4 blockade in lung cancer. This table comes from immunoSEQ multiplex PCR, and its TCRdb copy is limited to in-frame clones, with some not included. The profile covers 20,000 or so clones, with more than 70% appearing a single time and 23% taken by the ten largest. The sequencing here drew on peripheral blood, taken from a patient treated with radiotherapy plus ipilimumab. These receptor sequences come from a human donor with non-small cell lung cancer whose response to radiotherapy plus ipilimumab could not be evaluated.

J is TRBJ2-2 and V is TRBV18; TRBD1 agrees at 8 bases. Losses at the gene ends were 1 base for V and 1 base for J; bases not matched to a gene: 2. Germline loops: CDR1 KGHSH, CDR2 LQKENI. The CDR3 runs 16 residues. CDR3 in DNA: TGTGCCAGCTCACCACGGGGACAGGTGAACACCGGGGAGCTGTTTTTT. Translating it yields CASSPRGQVNTGELFF.

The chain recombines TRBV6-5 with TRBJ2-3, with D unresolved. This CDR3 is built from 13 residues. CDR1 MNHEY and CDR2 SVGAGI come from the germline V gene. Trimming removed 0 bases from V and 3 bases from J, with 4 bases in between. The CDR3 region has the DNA TGTGCCAGCAGTTACTCGACAACAGATACGCAGTATTTT. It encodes CASSYSTTDTQYF.

CDR3 in DNA: TGTGCCAGCTCACACTCGGGACAGGTCGAGCAGTACTTC. This gives the protein CASSHSGQVEQYF. The chain uses TRBV18 and TRBJ2-5; 8 nucleotides line up with TRBD1. Judging by the DNA end, TRBJ2-7 fits better; the J call may be wrong. The germline CDR1 and CDR2 sequences are KGHSH and LQKENI. The CDR3 length is 13 residues.

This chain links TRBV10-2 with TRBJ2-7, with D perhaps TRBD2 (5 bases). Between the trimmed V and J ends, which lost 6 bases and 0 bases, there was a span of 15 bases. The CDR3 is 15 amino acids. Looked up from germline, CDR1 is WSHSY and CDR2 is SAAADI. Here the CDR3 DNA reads TGCGCCAGCAGACACCCGGAGCGGAGCTCCTACGAGCAGTACTTC. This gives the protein CASRHPERSSYEQYF.

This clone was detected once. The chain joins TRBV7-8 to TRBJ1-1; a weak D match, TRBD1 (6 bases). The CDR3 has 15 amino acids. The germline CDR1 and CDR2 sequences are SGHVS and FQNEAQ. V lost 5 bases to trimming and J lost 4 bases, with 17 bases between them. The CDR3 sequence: CASSRNQGYSTEAFF. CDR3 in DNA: TGTGCCAGCAGCCGTAACCAGGGGTATTCCACTGAAGCTTTCTTT. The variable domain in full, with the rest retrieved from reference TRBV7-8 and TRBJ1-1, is GAGVSQSPRYKVAKRGQDVALRCDPISGHVSLFWYQQALGQGPEFLTYFQNEAQLDKSGLPSDRFFAERPEGSVSTLKIQRTQQEDSAVYLCASSRNQGYSTEAFFGQGTRLTVV.

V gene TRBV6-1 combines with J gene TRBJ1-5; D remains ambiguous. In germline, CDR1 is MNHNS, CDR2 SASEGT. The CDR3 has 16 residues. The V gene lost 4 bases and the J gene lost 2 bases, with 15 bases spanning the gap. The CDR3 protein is CASSGHSSSGNQPQHF. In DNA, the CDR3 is TGTGCCAGCAGTGGTCACTCCTCAAGTGGCAATCAGCCCCAGCATTTT.

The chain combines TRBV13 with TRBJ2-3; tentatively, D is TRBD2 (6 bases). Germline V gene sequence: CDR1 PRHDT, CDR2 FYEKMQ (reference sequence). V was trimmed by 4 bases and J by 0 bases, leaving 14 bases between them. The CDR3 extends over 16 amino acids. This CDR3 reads CASSSWRVWSTDTQYF. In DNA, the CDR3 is TGTGCCAGCAGCTCGTGGAGGGTCTGGAGCACAGATACGCAGTATTTT.

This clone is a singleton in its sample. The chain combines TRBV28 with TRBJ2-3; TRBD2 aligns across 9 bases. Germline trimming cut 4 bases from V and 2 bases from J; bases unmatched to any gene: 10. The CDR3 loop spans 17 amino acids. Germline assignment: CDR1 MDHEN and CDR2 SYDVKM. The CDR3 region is CASSSETSGLYTDTQYF. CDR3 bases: TGTGCCAGCAGTTCGGAAACTAGCGGGCTGTACACAGATACGCAGTATTTT.

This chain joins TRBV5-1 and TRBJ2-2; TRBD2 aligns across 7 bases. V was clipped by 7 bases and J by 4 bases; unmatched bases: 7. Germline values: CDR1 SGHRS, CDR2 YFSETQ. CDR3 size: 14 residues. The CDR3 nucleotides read TGCGCCAGCCAACTAGCGCCAAGCACCGGGGAGCTGTTTTTT. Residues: CASQLAPSTGELFF.

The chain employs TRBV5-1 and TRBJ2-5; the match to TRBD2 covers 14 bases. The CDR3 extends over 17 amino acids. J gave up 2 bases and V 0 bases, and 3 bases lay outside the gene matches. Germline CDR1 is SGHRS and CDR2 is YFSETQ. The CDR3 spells CASSLGLAGGTQETQYF. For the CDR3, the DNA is TGCGCCAGCAGCTTGGGACTAGCGGGGGGGACACAAGAGACCCAGTACTTC.

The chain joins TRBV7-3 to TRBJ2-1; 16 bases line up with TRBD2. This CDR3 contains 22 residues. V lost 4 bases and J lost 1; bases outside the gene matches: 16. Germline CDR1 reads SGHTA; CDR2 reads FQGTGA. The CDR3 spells CASSSIPGLAGGPRWSYNEQFF. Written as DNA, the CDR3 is TGTGCCAGCAGCTCGATACCGGGACTAGCGGGAGGGCCCCGATGGTCCTACAATGAGCAGTTCTTC.

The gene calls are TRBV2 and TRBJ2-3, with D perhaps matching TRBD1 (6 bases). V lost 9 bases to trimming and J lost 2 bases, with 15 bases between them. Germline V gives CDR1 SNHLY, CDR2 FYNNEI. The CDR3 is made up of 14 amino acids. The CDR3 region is CARMGAVNTDTQYF. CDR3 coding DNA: TGTGCCAGAATGGGGGCTGTAAACACAGATACGCAGTATTTT.

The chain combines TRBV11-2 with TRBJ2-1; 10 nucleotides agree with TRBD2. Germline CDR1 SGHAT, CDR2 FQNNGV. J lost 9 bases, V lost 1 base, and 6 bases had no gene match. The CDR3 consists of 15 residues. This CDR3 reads CASSLGASGRGEQFF. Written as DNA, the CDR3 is TGTGCCAGCAGCTTAGGGGCTAGCGGGAGAGGTGAGCAGTTCTTC.

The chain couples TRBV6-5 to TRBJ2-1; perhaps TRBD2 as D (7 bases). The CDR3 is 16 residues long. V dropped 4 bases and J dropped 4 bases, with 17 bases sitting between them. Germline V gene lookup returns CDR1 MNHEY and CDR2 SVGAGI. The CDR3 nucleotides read TGTGCCAGCAGTTCCGGGTCGGGGGGCGTTTACAATGAGCAGTTCTTC. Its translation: CASSSGSGGVYNEQFF.